These T cell receptor beta chains were read from a single sample in a study of T cell repertoires in cytomegalovirus infection. TCRdb re-called the reads with MiXCR, one entry per CDR3 protein. The sample consists of approximately 500,000 distinct CDR3 sequences, about 17% of them appearing once. Sequencing used CD8+ T cells from PBMCs. The receptors were sampled from a human donor in good health (CMV status not recorded). Some clones in this sample may be carry-over from other donors' samples. Both conserved end residues are part of each CDR3. D genes are given only for firm matches. Clone size is shown for a subset of rows, as once, few, many or a class of expanded clone.

D gene	clone size	J gene	V gene	CDR3 DNA	CDR3 protein
NA	many	TRBJ1-2	TRBV12-3/TRBV12-4	TGTGCCAGCAGTTTTGCCAGGGGAACCTATGGCTACACCTTC	CASSFARGTYGYTF
NA	many	TRBJ2-2	TRBV12-3/TRBV12-4	TGTGCCAGCAGCCCCACTTGGAACACCGGGGAGCTGTTTTTT	CASSPTWNTGELFF
NA	many	TRBJ2-1	TRBV7-9	TGTGCCAGCAGCACCGCAAAGATTAGCTACAATGAGCAGTTCTTC	CASSTAKISYNEQFF
NA	many	TRBJ2-1	TRBV11-2	TGTGCCAGCAGCCCCCTGGGGTCTGGGCAGTTCTTC	CASSPLGSGQFF
TRBD1	many	TRBJ2-3	TRBV7-2	TGTGCCAGCAGCTGGACAGGGACATACTTCATCACAGATACGCAGTATTTT	CASSWTGTYFITDTQYF
NA	few	TRBJ2-7	TRBV25-1	TGTGCCAGCAGTGACAGGTACCTCTACGAGCAGTACTTC	CASSDRYLYEQYF
NA	many	TRBJ1-6	TRBV7-9	TGTGCCAGCAGCTTAGGGGGCACCTATAATTCACCCCTCCACTTT	CASSLGGTYNSPLHF
TRBD2	NA	TRBJ2-3	TRBV10-3	TGTGCCATCACCACAGACCGATTTAGCGGGTCTGGATCCCCTACGCAGTATTTT	CAITTDRFSGSGSPTQYF
NA	few	TRBJ1-5	TRBV4-2	TGTGCCAGCAGCCAGGACTCTCCCCGGGAGCCCCAGCATTTT	CASSQDSPREPQHF
NA	NA	TRBJ1-1	TRBV5-1	TGCGCCAGCAGCTTAGAAGCGCAGGGTTTGAACACTGAAGCTTTCTTT	CASSLEAQGLNTEAFF
NA	many	TRBJ2-6	TRBV28	TGTGCCAGCAGTTTCTGGGATCTCTCTGGGGCCAACGTCCTGACTTTC	CASSFWDLSGANVLTF
NA	few	TRBJ2-7	TRBV28	TGTGCCAGCAGTTCGCCTCGGGTTTTTTTAAGCTCCTACGAGCAGTACTTC	CASSSPRVFLSSYEQYF
NA	NA	TRBJ1-3	TRBV9	TGTGCCAGCAGCGTAGAGGACGGATACTCTGGAAACACCATATATTTT	CASSVEDGYSGNTIYF
NA	NA	TRBJ2-1	TRBV6-1	TGTGCCAGCAGTTCCGCGGGGACTTCCTACAATGAGCAGTTCTTC	CASSSAGTSYNEQFF
NA	many	TRBJ2-1	TRBV7-9	TGTGCCAGCAGCTCATTCGACAATGAGCAGTTCTTC	CASSSFDNEQFF
NA	many	TRBJ2-1	TRBV11-2	TGTGCCAGCAGCTTAGCTCTTGTGGGGAGCTCCTACAATGAGCAGTTCTTC	CASSLALVGSSYNEQFF
NA	many	TRBJ1-4	TRBV7-9	TGTGCCAGCAGCCTAAAAACAGGATACAATGAAAAACTGTTTTTT	CASSLKTGYNEKLFF
NA	many	TRBJ2-1	TRBV5-1	TGTGCCAGCAGCTTCCGGAATGAGCAGTTCTTC	CASSFRNEQFF
TRBD2	many	TRBJ2-2	TRBV7-9	TGTGCCAGCAGCTCGAAGACAGCCAGCGGGGTAAAGAACACCGGGGAGCTGTTTTTT	CASSSKTASGVKNTGELFF
TRBD2	NA	TRBJ2-3	TRBV20-1	TGCAGTGCACGGACTAGCGGCACAGATACGCAGTATTTT	CSARTSGTDTQYF
TRBD1	few	TRBJ2-7	TRBV20-1	TGCAGTGCTCCGGGGACAGGGAGGGAGCAGTACTTC	CSAPGTGREQYF
TRBD2	NA	TRBJ2-1	TRBV20-1	TGCAGTAAACCCGGGCTAGCGGGGTCCTACAATGAGCAGTTCTTC	CSKPGLAGSYNEQFF
TRBD2	NA	TRBJ2-1	TRBV15	TGTGCCACCAGCAGAGATAGGCCCAGCGGGAGGGACAATGAGCAGTTCTTC	CATSRDRPSGRDNEQFF
NA	NA	TRBJ1-2	TRBV28	TGTGCCAGCAGTTTAGGGGAGGGAGGCTACACCTTC	CASSLGEGGYTF
TRBD2	many	TRBJ2-3	TRBV7-2	TGTGCCAGCAGCTTAGCCGGGGGGGTCAGCACAGATACGCAGTATTTT	CASSLAGGVSTDTQYF
NA	few	TRBJ1-2	TRBV6-5	TGTGCCAGCAGTTACAGTCTCGAGGTTAACTATGGCTACACCTTC	CASSYSLEVNYGYTF
TRBD1	NA	TRBJ2-2	TRBV4-2	TGTGCCAGCAGCCAAGATCACCGAGGGGGCTCGAACACCGGGGAGCTGTTTTTT	CASSQDHRGGSNTGELFF
TRBD2	many	TRBJ2-7	TRBV7-8	TGTGCCAGCAGCCCCGGACTAGCGGGAGACGGACTCTACGAGCAGTACTTC	CASSPGLAGDGLYEQYF
NA	NA	TRBJ2-7	TRBV28	TGTGCCAGCAGTTTATCTTTCAACCGGGACGGGGACTACGAGCAGTACTTC	CASSLSFNRDGDYEQYF
TRBD1	NA	TRBJ2-1	TRBV11-3	TGTGCCAGCAGCCTAGACAGGGGGGCAGGTAATGAGCAGTTCTTC	CASSLDRGAGNEQFF
TRBD1	NA	TRBJ2-5	TRBV23-1	TGCGCCAGCAGTCGCATATCCCGAGACAGGGGTCGAGAGACCCAGTACTTC	CASSRISRDRGRETQYF
NA	many	TRBJ2-2	TRBV12-3/TRBV12-4	TGTGCCAGCAGTTTTGGGACAACGACCGGGGAGCTGTTTTTT	CASSFGTTTGELFF
TRBD1	NA	TRBJ1-2	TRBV6-5	TGTGCAAGAAGTTACTCAGGGGGAGGTGACTATGGCTACACCTTC	CARSYSGGGDYGYTF
NA	few	TRBJ2-2	TRBV6-1	TGTGCCAGCAGTGAAGCGCTTAGGCGGATTGGCGGGGAGCTGTTTTTT	CASSEALRRIGGELFF
NA	NA	TRBJ2-7	TRBV20-1	TGCAGTGCCCGAGGCGGGACAGAGACCTACGAGCAGTACTTC	CSARGGTETYEQYF
NA	few	TRBJ2-2	TRBV20-1	TGCAGTGCTAGAGATCGAGGCACCGGGGAGCTGTTTTTT	CSARDRGTGELFF
NA	many	TRBJ2-7	TRBV11-3	TGTGCCAGCAGCTCCCCAGCCTCCTACGAGCAGTACTTC	CASSSPASYEQYF
NA	many	TRBJ2-1	TRBV5-4	TGTGCCAGCAGCTTGGGTCAGGGAATAGGCAAGGAATACAATGAGCAGTTCTTC	CASSLGQGIGKEYNEQFF
TRBD1	many	TRBJ1-6	TRBV11-2	TGTGCCAGCAGCTTAAGGGGGGGACAGACGTATAATTCACCCCTCCACTTT	CASSLRGGQTYNSPLHF
TRBD1	many	TRBJ2-5	TRBV11-2	TGTGCCAGCAGCTCCGGGACAGGGGGTTTAAAGACCCAGTACTTC	CASSSGTGGLKTQYF
NA	many	TRBJ1-4	TRBV7-9	TGTGCCAGCAGCGGCAATGAAAAACTGTTTTTT	CASSGNEKLFF
NA	NA	TRBJ2-5	TRBV7-6	TGTGCCAGCAGCTTAGGGCGGGCGGGCGGGATCCAAGAGACCCAGTACTTC	CASSLGRAGGIQETQYF
NA	many	TRBJ1-5	TRBV7-9	TGTGCCAGCAGCTTTTCAGGGGTCGATCAGCCCCAGCATTTT	CASSFSGVDQPQHF
NA	many	TRBJ1-2	TRBV7-8	TGTGCCAGCAGCTCCGGCCCGGGCCCCCTAAACTATGGCTACACCTTC	CASSSGPGPLNYGYTF
NA	NA	TRBJ2-2	TRBV6-2/TRBV6-3	TGTGCCAGCATTATAGGTCTGGGCGGGGAGCTGTTTTTT	CASIIGLGGELFF
TRBD1	many	TRBJ1-1	TRBV7-9	TGTGCCAGCAGCCCCCCAGGGGGGGGACAGCGCACTGAAGCTTTCTTT	CASSPPGGGQRTEAFF